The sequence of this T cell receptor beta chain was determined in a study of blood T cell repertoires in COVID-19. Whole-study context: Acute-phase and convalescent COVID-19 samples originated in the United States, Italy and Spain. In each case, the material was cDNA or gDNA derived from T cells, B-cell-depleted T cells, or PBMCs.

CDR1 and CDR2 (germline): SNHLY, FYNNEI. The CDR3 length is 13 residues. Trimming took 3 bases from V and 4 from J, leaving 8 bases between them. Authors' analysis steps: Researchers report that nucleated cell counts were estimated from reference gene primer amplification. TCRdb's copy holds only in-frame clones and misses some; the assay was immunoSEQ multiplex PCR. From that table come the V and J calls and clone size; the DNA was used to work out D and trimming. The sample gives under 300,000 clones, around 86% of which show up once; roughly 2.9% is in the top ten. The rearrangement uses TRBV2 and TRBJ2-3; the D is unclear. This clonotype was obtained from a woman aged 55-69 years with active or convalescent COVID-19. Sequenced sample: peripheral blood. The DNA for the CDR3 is TGTGCCAGCAGTGACTCCGGGTCAGATACGCAGTATTTT. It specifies CASSDSGSDTQYF.